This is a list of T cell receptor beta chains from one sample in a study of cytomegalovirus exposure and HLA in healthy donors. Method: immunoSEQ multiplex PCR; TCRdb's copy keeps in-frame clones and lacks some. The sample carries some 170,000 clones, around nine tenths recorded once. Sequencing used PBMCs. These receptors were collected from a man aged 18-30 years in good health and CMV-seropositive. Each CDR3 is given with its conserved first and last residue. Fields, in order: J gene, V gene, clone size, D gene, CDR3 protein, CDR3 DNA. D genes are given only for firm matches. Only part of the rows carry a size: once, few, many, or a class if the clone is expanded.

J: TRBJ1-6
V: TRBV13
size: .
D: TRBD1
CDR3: CASSSTGGNNSPLHF
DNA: TGTGCCAGCAGCTCGACAGGGGGAAATAATTCACCCCTCCACTTT

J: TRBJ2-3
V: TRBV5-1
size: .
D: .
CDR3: CASSLDGDYLDTQYF
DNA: TGCGCCAGCAGCTTGGACGGGGATTATCTAGATACGCAGTATTTT

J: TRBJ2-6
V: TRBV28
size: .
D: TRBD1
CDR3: CASNTGGYSGANVLTF
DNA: TGTGCCAGCAACACAGGGGGGTACTCTGGGGCCAACGTCCTGACTTTC

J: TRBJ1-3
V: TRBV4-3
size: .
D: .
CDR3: CASSQERSQAGNTIYF
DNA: TGCGCCAGCAGCCAAGAGAGAAGTCAGGCTGGAAACACCATATATTTT

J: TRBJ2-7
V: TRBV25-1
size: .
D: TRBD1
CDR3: CASSDRGNYEQYF
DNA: TGTGCCAGCAGCGACAGGGGTAACTACGAGCAGTACTTC

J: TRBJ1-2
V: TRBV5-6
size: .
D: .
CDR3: CASSPTLEGGYGYTF
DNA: TGTGCCAGCAGCCCAACGCTTGAGGGCGGCTATGGCTACACCTTC

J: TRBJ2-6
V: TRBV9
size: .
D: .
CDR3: CASSLRQGGTSGANVLTF
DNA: TGTGCCAGCAGCTTAAGACAAGGAGGGACCTCTGGGGCCAACGTCCTGACTTTC

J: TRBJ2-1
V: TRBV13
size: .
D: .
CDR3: CASRSGVNYNEQFF
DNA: TGTGCCAGCAGGTCGGGGGTGAATTACAATGAGCAGTTCTTC

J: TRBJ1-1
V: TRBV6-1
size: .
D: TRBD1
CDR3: CASSGWDRVTEAFF
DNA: TGTGCCAGCAGTGGCTGGGACAGAGTAACTGAAGCTTTCTTT

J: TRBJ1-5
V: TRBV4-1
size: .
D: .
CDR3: CASSRGDSLNQPQHF
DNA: TGCGCCAGCAGCCGAGGTGACAGTCTCAATCAGCCCCAGCATTTT

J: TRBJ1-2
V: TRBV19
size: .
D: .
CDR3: CASSRHRTTNYGYTF
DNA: TGTGCCAGTAGTAGACACAGGACCACTAACTATGGCTACACCTTC

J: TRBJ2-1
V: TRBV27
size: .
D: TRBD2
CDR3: CASSLEASGGAGYNEQFF
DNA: TGTGCCAGCAGTTTGGAGGCTAGCGGGGGGGCGGGGTACAATGAGCAGTTCTTC

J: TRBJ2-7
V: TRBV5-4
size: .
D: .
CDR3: CASSLDRASYEQYF
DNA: TGTGCCAGCAGCTTGGACAGGGCCTCCTACGAGCAGTACTTC

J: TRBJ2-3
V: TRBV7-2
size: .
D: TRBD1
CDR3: CASGQGAPDTQYF
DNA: TGTGCCAGCGGACAGGGTGCACCAGATACGCAGTATTTT

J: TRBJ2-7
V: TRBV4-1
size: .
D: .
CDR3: CASSQVQGSYEQYF
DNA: TGCGCCAGCAGCCAAGTGCAGGGGTCCTACGAGCAGTACTTC

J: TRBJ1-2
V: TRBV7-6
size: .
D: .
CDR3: CASSLGPGWREGGYTF
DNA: TGTGCCAGCAGCTTAGGCCCCGGGTGGAGAGAGGGTGGCTACACCTTC

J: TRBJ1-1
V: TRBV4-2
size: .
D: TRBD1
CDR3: CASSQEQTGGIMTEAFF
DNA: TGTGCCAGCAGCCAAGAACAGACAGGGGGCATTATGACTGAAGCTTTCTTT

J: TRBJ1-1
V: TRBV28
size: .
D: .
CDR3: CASMAAGTEAFF
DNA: TGTGCCAGCATGGCAGCGGGCACTGAAGCTTTCTTT

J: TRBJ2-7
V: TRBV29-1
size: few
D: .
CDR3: CSVGISRGYEQYF
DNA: TGCAGCGTTGGGATTTCCCGGGGCTACGAGCAGTACTTC

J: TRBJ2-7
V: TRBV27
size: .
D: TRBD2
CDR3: CASSSIAGGTPYEQYF
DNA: TGTGCCAGCAGTTCTATAGCGGGAGGGACCCCCTACGAGCAGTACTTC

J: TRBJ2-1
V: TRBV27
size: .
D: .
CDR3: CASSRSIADAYNEQFF
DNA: TGTGCCAGCAGTAGATCAATAGCGGACGCCTACAATGAGCAGTTCTTC

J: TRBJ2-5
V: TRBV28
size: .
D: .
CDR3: CASSFRRETQYF
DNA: TGTGCCAGCAGTTTTCGGCGGGAGACCCAGTACTTC

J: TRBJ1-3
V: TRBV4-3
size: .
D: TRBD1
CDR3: CASSQGTGAGNTIYF
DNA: TGCGCCAGCAGCCAAGGGACAGGGGCTGGAAACACCATATATTTT